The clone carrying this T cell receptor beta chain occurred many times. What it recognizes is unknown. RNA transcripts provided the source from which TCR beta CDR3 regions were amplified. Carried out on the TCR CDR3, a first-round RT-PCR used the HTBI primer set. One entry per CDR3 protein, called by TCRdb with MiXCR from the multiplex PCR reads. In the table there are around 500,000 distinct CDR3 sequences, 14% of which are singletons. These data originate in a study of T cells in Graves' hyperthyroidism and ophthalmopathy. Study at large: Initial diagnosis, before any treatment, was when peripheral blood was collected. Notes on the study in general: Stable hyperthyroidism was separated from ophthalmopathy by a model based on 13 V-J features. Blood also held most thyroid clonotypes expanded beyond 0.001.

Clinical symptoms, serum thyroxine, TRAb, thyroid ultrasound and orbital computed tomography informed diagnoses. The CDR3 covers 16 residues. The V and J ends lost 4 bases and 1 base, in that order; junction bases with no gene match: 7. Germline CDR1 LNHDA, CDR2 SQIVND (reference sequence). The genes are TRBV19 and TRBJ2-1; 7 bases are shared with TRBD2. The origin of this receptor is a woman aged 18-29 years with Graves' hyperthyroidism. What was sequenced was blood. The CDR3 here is CASSRVGTMSYNEQFF. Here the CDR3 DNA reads TGTGCCAGTAGTAGGGTCGGGACTATGTCCTACAATGAGCAGTTCTTC. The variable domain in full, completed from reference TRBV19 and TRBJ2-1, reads DGGITQSPKYLFRKEGQNVTLSCEQNLNHDAMYWYRQDPGQGLRLIYYSQIVNDFQKGDIAEGYSVSREKKESFPLTVTSAQKNPTAFYLCASSRVGTMSYNEQFFGPGTRLTVL.